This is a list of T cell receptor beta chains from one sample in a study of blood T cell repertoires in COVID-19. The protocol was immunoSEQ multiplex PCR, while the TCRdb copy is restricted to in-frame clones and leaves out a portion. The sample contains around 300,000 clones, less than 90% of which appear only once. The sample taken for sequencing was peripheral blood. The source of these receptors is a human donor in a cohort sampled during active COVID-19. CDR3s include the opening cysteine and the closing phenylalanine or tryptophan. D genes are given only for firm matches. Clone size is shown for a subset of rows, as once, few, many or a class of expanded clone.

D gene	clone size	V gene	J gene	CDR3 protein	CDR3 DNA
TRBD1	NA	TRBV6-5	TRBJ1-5	CASRPDRGGQPQHF	TGTGCCAGCAGACCCGACAGGGGAGGACAGCCCCAGCATTTT
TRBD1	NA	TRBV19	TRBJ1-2	CASSGTGAYGYTF	TGTGCCAGTAGTGGGACAGGCGCTTATGGCTACACCTTC
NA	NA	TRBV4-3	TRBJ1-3	CASSRGGSGNTIYF	TGCGCCAGCAGCCGAGGGGGCTCTGGAAACACCATATATTTT
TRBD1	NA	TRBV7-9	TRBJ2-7	CASSYTGTGTYEQYF	TGTGCCAGCAGCTATACCGGGACAGGGACCTACGAGCAGTACTTC
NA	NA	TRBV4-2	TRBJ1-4	CASSQGRGTTNEKLFF	TGTGCCAGCAGCCAAGGCAGGGGAACAACTAATGAAAAACTGTTTTTT
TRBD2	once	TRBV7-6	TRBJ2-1	CASRRWTSGDNEQFF	TGTGCCAGCAGGCGGTGGACTAGCGGGGACAATGAGCAGTTCTTC
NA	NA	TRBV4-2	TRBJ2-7	CASSQARYEQYF	TGTGCCAGCAGCCAAGCTCGGTACGAGCAGTACTTC
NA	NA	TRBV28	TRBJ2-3	CASSAAARDTQYF	TGTGCCAGTTCCGCGGCGGCAAGAGATACGCAGTATTTT
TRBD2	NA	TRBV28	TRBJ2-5	CASSDRGRAIYQTQYF	TGTGCCAGCAGTGACCGCGGGAGGGCCATTTATCAGACCCAGTACTTC
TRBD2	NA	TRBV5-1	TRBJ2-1	CASSVTSGTGNEQFF	TGCGCCAGCAGTGTGACTAGCGGGACCGGAAATGAGCAGTTCTTC
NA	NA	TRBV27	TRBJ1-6	CASSTQGFPPLHF	TGTGCCAGCAGCACACAGGGTTTTCCACCCCTCCACTTT
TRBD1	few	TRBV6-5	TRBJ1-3	CASKQGATGNTIYF	TGTGCCAGCAAACAGGGGGCCACTGGAAACACCATATATTTT
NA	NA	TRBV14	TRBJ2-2	CASSTLGSFTGELFF	TGTGCCAGCAGCACATTGGGCAGTTTCACCGGGGAGCTGTTTTTT
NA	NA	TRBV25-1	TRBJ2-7	CASSQAYEQYF	TGTGCCAGCAGTCAGGCCTACGAGCAGTACTTC